One and the same sample provided the 10 T cell receptor beta chains below, sequenced in a study of vaccination and CD4 T cells after COVID-19. Time point reported: late sampling 161 to 241 days after vaccination in a few convalescent patients. TCRdb reprocessed the PCR reads with MiXCR, giving one entry per CDR3 protein. The profile covers some 29,000 distinct CDR3 sequences, with under 60% appearing a single time and more than 5.5% taken by the ten largest. The sample here was CD4+ T cells from blood, taken about 7 months after SARS-CoV-2 vaccination. These receptors came from a human donor who had recovered from COVID-19.

The rearrangement joins TRBV20-1 to TRBJ2-7; 12 bases are a match to TRBD2. Germline assignment: CDR1 DFQATT and CDR2 SNEGSKA (reference sequence). After removal of 0 bases from V and 2 bases from J, the junction contained 5 bases not matched to a gene. The CDR3 is 16 residues long. In DNA, the CDR3 is TGCAGTGCTAGAGACCCGACTAGCGGGAGCACCTACGAGCAGTACTTC. Translating it yields CSARDPTSGSTYEQYF.

The V call is TRBV24-1, the J call TRBJ2-7; tentatively, D is TRBD2 (7 bases). Per the germline V gene, CDR1 is KGHDR and CDR2 is SFDVKD. Between the trimmed V and J ends, which lost 3 bases and 4 bases, there was a span of 21 bases. The CDR3 sequence is 17 residues long. The CDR3 is CATSDPRGGAEGYEQYF. In nucleotides, the CDR3 is TGTGCCACCAGTGATCCGAGGGGGGGGGCAGAGGGGTACGAGCAGTACTTC.

The chain carries TRBV6-2 or TRBV6-3 and TRBJ2-2; the match to TRBD2 covers 9 bases. Germline V gene lookup returns CDR1 MNHEY and CDR2 SVGEGT. There are 18 residues in the CDR3. Trimming at V came to 5 bases and at J to 4 bases, leaving 14 bases not matched to a gene. CDR3 region: CASSATPWVAGVTGELFF. CDR3 sequence (DNA): TGTGCCAGCAGTGCCACCCCCTGGGTAGCGGGAGTCACCGGGGAGCTGTTTTTT.

V and J are TRBV10-1 and TRBJ2-7; no definite D call. The CDR3 covers 11 residues. Between the trimmed V and J ends, which lost 8 bases and 10 bases, there was a span of 15 bases. CDR1 is WNHNN, CDR2 SYGVQD, per germline (reference sequence). The CDR3 sequence is CASGDGSDQYF. CDR3 bases: TGCGCCAGCGGCGACGGATCGGACCAGTACTTC.

The V call is TRBV28, the J call TRBJ1-2; unclear D gene. The CDR3 covers 12 residues. Trimming pared 7 bases from V and 1 base from J, leaving 7 bases between. Germline CDR1 is MDHEN and CDR2 is SYDVKM. The CDR3 DNA is TGTGCCAGCATCGACGGTAACTATGGCTACACCTTC. Amino acid sequence: CASIDGNYGYTF.

The V call is TRBV12-3 or TRBV12-4, the J call TRBJ1-2; 8 nucleotides align to TRBD1. V was clipped by 6 bases and J by 6 bases; unmatched bases: 3. The CDR3 covers 12 residues. This CDR3 reads CASRSQGDGYTF. The CDR3, as DNA: TGTGCCAGCAGATCACAGGGGGATGGCTACACCTTC.

The J gene is TRBJ2-5, the V gene TRBV24-1; 7 nucleotides line up with TRBD1. Germline loops: CDR1 KGHDR, CDR2 SFDVKD. The V segment lost 3 bases and the J segment 5 bases; nucleotides outside the gene matches: 17. This CDR3 comprises 18 residues. CDR3 sequence (DNA): TGTGCCACCAGTGATAGTCGAAAAGGGGGCGCCCCCGGTGAGACCCAGTACTTC. Translating it yields CATSDSRKGGAPGETQYF.

The rearrangement links TRBV6-5 to TRBJ1-2; D not resolved. V lost 0 bases and J lost 1, with 9 bases in between. Germline-derived CDR1 and CDR2 are MNHEY and SVGAGI. This CDR3 is 15 amino acids long. The CDR3 region has the DNA TGTGCCAGCAGTTACTCCGCGACATTTAACTATGGCTACACCTTC. Residues: CASSYSATFNYGYTF.

This clonotype occurred a few times. The chain joins TRBV6-1 to TRBJ2-5, with 7 nucleotides matching TRBD2. Germline V gene sequence: CDR1 MNHNS, CDR2 SASEGT. J was trimmed by 5 bases and V by 8 bases; bases with no gene match: 23. This CDR3 contains 18 residues. In DNA, the CDR3 is TGTGCCAGCCCACCAACAGATCACTGGGGACTACCCCAGGAGACCCAGTACTTC. Its protein product is CASPPTDHWGLPQETQYF.

V gene TRBV20-1 combines with J gene TRBJ1-2; 7 bases align to TRBD1. This CDR3 contains 15 residues. The V and J ends lost 0 bases and 6 bases, in that order; junction bases with no gene match: 10. Germline V gene sequence: CDR1 DFQATT, CDR2 SNEGSKA (reference sequence). This CDR3 reads CSARDPVKGADGYTF. The CDR3 nucleotides read TGCAGTGCTAGAGATCCGGTGAAGGGGGCGGATGGCTACACCTTC.